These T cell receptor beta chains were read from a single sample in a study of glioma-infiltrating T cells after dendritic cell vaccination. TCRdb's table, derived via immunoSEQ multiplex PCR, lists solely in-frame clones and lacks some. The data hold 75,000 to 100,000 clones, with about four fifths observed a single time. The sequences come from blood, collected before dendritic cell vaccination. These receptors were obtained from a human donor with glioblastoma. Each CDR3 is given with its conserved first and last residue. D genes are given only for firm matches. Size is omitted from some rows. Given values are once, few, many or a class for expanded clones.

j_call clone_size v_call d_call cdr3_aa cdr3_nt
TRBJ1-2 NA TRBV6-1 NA CASSDRGRGGYTF TGTGCCAGCAGTGATCGGGGTCGTGGAGGCTACACCTTC
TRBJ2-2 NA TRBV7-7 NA CASSLEGGQNTGELFF TGTGCTAGCAGCTTAGAGGGAGGACAGAACACCGGGGAGCTGTTTTTT
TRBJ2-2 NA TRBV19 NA CASSIPPSRELFF TGTGCCAGTAGTATCCCTCCGTCCCGGGAGCTGTTTTTT
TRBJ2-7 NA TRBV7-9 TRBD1 CASSLTLGQGNEQYF TGTGCCAGCAGCTTAACTCTTGGACAGGGGAACGAGCAGTACTTC
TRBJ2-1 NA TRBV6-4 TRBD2 CASSRSGSSYNEQFF TGTGCCAGCAGTAGGAGCGGGAGCTCCTACAATGAGCAGTTCTTC
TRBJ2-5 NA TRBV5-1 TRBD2 CASSPGTLAGALETQYF TGCGCCAGCAGCCCGGGAACCCTAGCGGGAGCCCTAGAGACCCAGTACTTC
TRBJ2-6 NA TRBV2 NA CASSVNSGANVLTF TGTGCCAGCAGTGTAAACTCTGGGGCCAACGTCCTGACTTTC
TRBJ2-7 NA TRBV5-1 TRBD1 CASSLGRTGDEQYF TGCGCCAGCAGCTTGGGTCGTACAGGGGACGAGCAGTACTTC
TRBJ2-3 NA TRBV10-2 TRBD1 CASRFTGVDTQYF TGCGCCAGCAGATTTACAGGGGTCGATACGCAGTATTTT
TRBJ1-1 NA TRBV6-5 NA CASSYVGAMNTEAFF TGTGCCAGCAGTTATGTGGGAGCCATGAACACTGAAGCTTTCTTT
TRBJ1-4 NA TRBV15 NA CATSRVGQGNQKLFF TGTGCCACCAGCAGAGTAGGCCAGGGGAACCAAAAACTGTTTTTT
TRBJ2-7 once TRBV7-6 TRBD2 CASSPGTSGGSEQYF TGTGCCAGCAGCCCCGGGACTAGCGGGGGGAGCGAGCAGTACTTC
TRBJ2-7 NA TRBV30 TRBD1 CAWRGQGKDEQYF TGTGCCTGGAGGGGACAGGGTAAGGACGAGCAGTACTTC
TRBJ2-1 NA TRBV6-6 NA CASSTLRGTYNEQFF TGTGCCAGCAGTACCCTTAGGGGAACTTACAATGAGCAGTTCTTC
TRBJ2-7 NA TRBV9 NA CASSAADGLHLYF TGTGCCAGCAGCGCAGCAGACGGACTCCACTTGTACTTC
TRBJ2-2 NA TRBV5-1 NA CASSRSRLDSGELFF TGCGCCAGCAGCAGATCAAGACTAGATAGCGGGGAGCTGTTTTTT
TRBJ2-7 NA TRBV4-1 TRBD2 CASSPPGLAGAYEQYF TGCGCCAGCAGCCCACCGGGACTAGCGGGGGCCTACGAGCAGTACTTC
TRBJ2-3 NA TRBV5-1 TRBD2 CASSPGLAGSSTDTQYF TGCGCCAGCAGCCCGGGACTAGCGGGGTCTAGCACAGATACGCAGTATTTT
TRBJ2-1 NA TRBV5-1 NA CASSFTGPYNEQFF TGCGCCAGCAGCTTTACAGGGCCCTACAATGAGCAGTTCTTC
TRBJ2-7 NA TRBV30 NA CAWIGQGSTYEQYF TGTGCCTGGATTGGGCAGGGAAGTACCTACGAGCAGTACTTC
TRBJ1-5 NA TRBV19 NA CASSPGLEQPQHF TGTGCCAGTAGTCCCGGTTTAGAACAGCCCCAGCATTTT
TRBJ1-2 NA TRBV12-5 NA CASAPQGSGYTF TGTGCTAGTGCCCCCCAGGGTAGTGGCTACACCTTC
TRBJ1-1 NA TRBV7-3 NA CASSRGGNTEAFF TGTGCCAGCAGTCGGGGAGGGAACACTGAAGCTTTCTTT
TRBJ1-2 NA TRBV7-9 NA CASSLSPAGVVGYTF TGTGCCAGCAGCTTAAGCCCGGCAGGGGTCGTTGGCTACACCTTC